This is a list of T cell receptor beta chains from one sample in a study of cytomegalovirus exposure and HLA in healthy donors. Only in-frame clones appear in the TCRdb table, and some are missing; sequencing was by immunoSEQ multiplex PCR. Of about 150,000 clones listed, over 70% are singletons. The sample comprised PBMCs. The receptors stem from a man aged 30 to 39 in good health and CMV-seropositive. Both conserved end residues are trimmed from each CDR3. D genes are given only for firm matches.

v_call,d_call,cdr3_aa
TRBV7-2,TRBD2,ASSLDTSAGELF
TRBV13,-,ASSFRARQETQY
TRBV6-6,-,ASSYSSGLYEQY
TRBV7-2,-,ASSPTRDTQY
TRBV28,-,ASSWRIEAF
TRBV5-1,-,ASSLADDGAYEQY
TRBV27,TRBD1,ASSLRRGTGVETQY
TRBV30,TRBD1,AWSAGTGGHEQY
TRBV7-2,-,ASSLTGTEGFEQY
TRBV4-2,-,ASSQDLGGLDSYEQY
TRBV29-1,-,SVEQGNSYEQY
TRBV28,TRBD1,ASREGQGGKTQY
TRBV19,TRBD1,ASSEGQGFGETQY
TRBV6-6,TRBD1,ASTPQGANTGELF
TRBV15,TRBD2,ATEGLAGVNEQY
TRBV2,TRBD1,ASSFSGGPGNTIY
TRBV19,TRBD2,ASSKMREVSYEQY
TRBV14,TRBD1,ASSQETTGKGYT
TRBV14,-,ASSPTVNYGYT
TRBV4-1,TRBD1,ASSQVVGGMNTEAF
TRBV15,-,ATSRDPGREVGGYT
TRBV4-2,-,ASSQEGGADGYT
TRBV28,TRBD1,ASRKNWDRGNNEQF
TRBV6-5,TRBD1,ASSYSIPGTDYEQY
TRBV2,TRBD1,ASSEDGQGGQPQH
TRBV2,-,ARRDTLNTEAF
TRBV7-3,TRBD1,ASSQDRGPSYEQY
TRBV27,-,ASTPSGNTEAF
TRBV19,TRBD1,ASSTYGSGGLPYEQY
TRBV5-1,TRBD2,ASSLHPSGTPPGREQY
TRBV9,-,ASTVDSPTRYSNQPQH
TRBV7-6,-,ASSLGGTRKETQY
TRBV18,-,ASSPPVAPGNTIY
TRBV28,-,ASSRKGEQY
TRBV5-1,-,ASSLVGAPNQPQH
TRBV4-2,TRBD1,ASSQERDRGQGETQY
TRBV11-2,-,ASSLGGGTSREQY
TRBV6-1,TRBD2,ASSGLAEAYNEQF
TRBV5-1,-,ASSLGHNYGYT
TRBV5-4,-,ASSWGVMNTEAF
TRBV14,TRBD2,ASSHGGSGPYEQY
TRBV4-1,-,ASSQAGSQHYEQY
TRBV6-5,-,ASRPNREGLYGYT
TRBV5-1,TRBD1,ASSPTGGGNSPLH
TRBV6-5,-,ASSYLGQGSQETQY
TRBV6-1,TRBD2,ATGTSATYEQY
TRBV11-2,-,ASSSFLYGYT
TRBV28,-,ASTGGQGGSSNQPQH
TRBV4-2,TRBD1,ASSQGGTGGYEQY
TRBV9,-,ASSVARSGNTIY